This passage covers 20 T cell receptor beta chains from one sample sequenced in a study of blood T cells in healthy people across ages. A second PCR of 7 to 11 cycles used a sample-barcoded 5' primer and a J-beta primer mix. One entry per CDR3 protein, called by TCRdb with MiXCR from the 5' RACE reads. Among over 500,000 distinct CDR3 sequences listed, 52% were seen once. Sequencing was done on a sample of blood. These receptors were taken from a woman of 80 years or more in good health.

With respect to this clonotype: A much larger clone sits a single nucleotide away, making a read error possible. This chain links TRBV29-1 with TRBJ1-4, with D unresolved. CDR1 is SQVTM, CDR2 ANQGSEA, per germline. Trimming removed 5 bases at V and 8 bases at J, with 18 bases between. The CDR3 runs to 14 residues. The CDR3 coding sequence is TGCAGCGTTAAAGCGACGGATCAAGGGGAAAAACTGTTTTTT. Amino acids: CSVKATDQGEKLFF.

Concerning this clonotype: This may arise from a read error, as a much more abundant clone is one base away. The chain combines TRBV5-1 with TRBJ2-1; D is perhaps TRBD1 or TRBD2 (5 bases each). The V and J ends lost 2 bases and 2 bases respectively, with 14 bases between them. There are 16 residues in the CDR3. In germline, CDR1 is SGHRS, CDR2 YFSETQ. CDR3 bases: TGCGCCAGCAGCTTTCTGCCAGGGAGCCCCTACAATGAGCAGTTCTTC. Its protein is CASSFLPGSPYNEQFF.

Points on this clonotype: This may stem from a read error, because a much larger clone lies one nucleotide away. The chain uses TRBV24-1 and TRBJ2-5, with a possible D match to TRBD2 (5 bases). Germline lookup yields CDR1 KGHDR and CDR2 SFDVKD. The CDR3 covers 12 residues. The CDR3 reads CAASDYEGTQYF. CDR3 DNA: TGTGCCGCCAGTGATTACGAGGGGACCCAGTACTTC.

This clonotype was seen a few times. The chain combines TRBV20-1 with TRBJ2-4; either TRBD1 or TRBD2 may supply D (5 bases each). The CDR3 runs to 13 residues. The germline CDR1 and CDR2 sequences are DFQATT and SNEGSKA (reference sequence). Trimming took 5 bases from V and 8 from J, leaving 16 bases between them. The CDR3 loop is CSAFAGTAYIQYF. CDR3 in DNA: TGCAGTGCTTTTGCCGGGACCGCTTACATTCAGTACTTC.

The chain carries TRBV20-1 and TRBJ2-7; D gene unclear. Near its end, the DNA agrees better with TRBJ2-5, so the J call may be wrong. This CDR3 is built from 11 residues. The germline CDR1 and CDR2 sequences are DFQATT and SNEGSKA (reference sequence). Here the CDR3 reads CSATREETQYF. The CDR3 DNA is TGCAGTGCTACCAGAGAAGAGACCCAGTACTTC.

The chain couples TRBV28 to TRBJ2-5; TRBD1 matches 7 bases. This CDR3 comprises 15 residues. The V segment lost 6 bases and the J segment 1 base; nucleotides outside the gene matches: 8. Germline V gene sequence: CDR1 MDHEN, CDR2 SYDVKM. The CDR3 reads CASRPADRTQETQYF. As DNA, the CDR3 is TGTGCCAGCAGGCCAGCGGACAGGACCCAAGAGACCCAGTACTTC.

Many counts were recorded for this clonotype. The CDR3 DNA is TGCAGCGCCCGGACTAGCGGGAGTATTGAGCAGTTCTTC. It specifies CSARTSGSIEQFF. The chain couples TRBV29-1 to TRBJ2-1, with TRBD2 matching over 13 bases. J lost 9 bases, V lost 7 bases, and 6 bases had no gene match. Per germline, CDR1 SQVTM and CDR2 ANQGSEA. The CDR3 contains 13 residues.

The CDR3: CATSREGTSGRGNEQFF. CDR3 DNA sequence: TGTGCCACCAGCAGAGAGGGGACTAGCGGGAGAGGAAATGAGCAGTTCTTC. The chain employs TRBV15 and TRBJ2-1, with TRBD2 identical over 14 bases. Germline CDR1 and CDR2: LNHNV and YYDKDF (reference sequence). The V gene end was trimmed by 0 bases and the J gene end by 7 bases; junction bases not matched to a gene: 5. CDR3 length: 17 amino acids.

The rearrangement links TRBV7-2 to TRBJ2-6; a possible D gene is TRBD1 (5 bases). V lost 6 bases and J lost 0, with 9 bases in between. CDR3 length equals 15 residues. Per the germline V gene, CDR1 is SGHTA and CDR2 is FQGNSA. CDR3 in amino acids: CASSLTASGANVLTF. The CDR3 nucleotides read TGTGCCAGCAGTCTGACAGCCTCTGGGGCCAACGTCCTGACTTTC.

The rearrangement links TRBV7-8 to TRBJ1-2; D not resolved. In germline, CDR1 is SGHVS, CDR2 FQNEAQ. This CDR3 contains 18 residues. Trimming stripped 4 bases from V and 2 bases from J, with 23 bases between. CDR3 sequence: CASSSGRTGRAKNYGYTF. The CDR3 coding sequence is TGTGCCAGCAGCTCAGGCAGGACCGGACGGGCGAAAAACTATGGCTACACCTTC.

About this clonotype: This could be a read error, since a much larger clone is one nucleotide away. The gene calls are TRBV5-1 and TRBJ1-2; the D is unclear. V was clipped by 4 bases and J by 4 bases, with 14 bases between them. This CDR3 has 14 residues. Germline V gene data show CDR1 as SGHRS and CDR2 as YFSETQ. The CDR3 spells CASSPTNISYGYTF. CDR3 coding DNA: TGCGCCAGCAGCCCGACAAACATATCCTATGGCTACACCTTC. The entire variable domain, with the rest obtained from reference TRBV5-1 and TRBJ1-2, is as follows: KAGVTQTPRYLIKTRGQQVTLSCSPISGHRSVSWYQQTPGQGLQFLFEYFSETQRNKGNFPGRFSGRQFSNSRSEMNVSTLELGDSALYLCASSPTNISYGYTFGSGTRLTVV.

The DNA of the CDR3 is TGTGCCAGCAGCCCAAAGTTGGGGGGAGAGCGGTACTTC. Translation: CASSPKLGGERYF. The chain combines TRBV7-3 with TRBJ2-5; perhaps TRBD2 as D (6 bases). The CDR3 is 13 amino acids. The V and J ends lost 5 bases and 13 bases respectively, with 20 bases between them. Germline V gene data show CDR1 as SGHTA and CDR2 as FQGTGA.

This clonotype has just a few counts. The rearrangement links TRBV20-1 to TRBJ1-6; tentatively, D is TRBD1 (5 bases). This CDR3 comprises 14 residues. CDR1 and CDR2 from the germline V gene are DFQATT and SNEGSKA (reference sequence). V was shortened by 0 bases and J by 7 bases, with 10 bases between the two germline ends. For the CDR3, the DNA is TGCAGTGCTAGAGACGGGGGGGAGAATTCACCCCTCCACTTT. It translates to CSARDGGENSPLHF.

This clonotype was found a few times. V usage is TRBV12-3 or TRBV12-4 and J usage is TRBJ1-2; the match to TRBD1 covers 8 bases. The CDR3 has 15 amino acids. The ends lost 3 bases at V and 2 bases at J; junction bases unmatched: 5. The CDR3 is CASSFGDRPNYGYTF. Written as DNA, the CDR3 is TGTGCCAGCAGTTTCGGGGACAGGCCGAACTATGGCTACACCTTC.

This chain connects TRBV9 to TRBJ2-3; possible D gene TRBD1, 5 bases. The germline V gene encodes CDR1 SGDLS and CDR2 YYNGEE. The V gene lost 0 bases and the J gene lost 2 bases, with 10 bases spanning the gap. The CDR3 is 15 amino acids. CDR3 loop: CASSVDVGPTDTQYF. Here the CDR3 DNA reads TGTGCCAGCAGCGTAGACGTGGGGCCCACAGATACGCAGTATTTT.

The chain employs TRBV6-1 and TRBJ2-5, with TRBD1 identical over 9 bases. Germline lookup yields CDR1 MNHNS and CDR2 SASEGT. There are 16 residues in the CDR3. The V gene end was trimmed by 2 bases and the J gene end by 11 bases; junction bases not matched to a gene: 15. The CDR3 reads CASSEQGQGFSYGQYF. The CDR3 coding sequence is TGTGCCAGCAGTGAACAGGGACAGGGCTTCTCCTACGGGCAGTACTTC.

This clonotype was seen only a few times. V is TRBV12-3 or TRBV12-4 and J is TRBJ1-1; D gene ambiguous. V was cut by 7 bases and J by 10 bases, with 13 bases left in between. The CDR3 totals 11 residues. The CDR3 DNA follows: TGTGCCAGCACCTCGGTCCGAGGAGCTTTCTTT. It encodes CASTSVRGAFF.

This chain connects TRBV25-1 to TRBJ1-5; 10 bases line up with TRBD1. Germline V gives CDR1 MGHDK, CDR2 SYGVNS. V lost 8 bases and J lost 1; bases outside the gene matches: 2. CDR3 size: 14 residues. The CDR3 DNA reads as TGTGCCAGCGCGGACAGGGGGAGCAATCAGCCCCAGCATTTT. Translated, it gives CASADRGSNQPQHF.

CDR3 nucleotides: TGTGCCATCAAGGTCGGCGGGAGGGCCGCGGAAGAGACCCAGTTCTTC. Amino acids: CAIKVGGRAAEETQFF. V and J are TRBV10-3 and TRBJ2-1, with TRBD2 identical over 9 bases. The CDR3 loop spans 16 amino acids. Germline CDR1 is ENHRY and CDR2 is SYGVKD. V was clipped by 7 bases and J by 13 bases; unmatched bases: 20.

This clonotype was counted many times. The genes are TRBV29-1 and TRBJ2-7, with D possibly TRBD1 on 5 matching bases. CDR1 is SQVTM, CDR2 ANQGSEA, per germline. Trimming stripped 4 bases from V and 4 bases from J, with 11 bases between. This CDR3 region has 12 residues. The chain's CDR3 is CSVGGAKYEQYF. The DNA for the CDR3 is TGCAGCGTTGGTGGGGCGAAATACGAGCAGTACTTC.